The TCR beta chain under discussion was sequenced for a study of T cells after yellow fever vaccination. This clonotype has more than one count but fewer than ten. The length of the CDR3 is 14 residues. The V end lost 2 bases, the J end lost 0 bases, and 7 bases lay between the germline ends. Per the germline V gene, CDR1 is KGHSH and CDR2 is LQKENI. The 5'RACE template-switching step produced TCR cDNA and added a universal primer site and UMIs. Each CDR3 protein is one row after TCRdb ran MiXCR on the 5' RACE reads. The repertoire holds approximately 300,000 distinct CDR3 sequences, with approximately 7% as singletons.

The source of this sequence is a man aged 18 to 35 who received the YFV17D yellow fever vaccine. Sequencing was performed on PBMCs, taken roughly 45 days after the first yellow fever vaccination. The chain employs TRBV18 and TRBJ1-2, with unresolved D. The CDR3 sequence is CASSPKSANYGYTF. The CDR3 coding sequence is TGTGCCAGCTCACCAAAGTCCGCTAACTATGGCTACACCTTC.